This is a list of T cell receptor beta chains from one sample in a study of blood T cell repertoires in COVID-19. Method: immunoSEQ multiplex PCR; TCRdb's copy keeps in-frame clones and lacks some. The table shows roughly 150,000 clones, with under 90% occurring only once. What was sequenced was peripheral blood. The receptors originated from a woman older than 75 with acute or convalescent COVID-19. Each CDR3 is given with its conserved first and last residue. D genes are given only for firm matches. The size of a clone is reported for some rows only, either as once, few or many, or as a class for expanded clones.

cdr3_nt cdr3_aa j_call v_call clone_size d_call
TGTGCCATCGCGGGACAGGGGGGGGTTAATCAGCCCCAGCATTTT CAIAGQGGVNQPQHF TRBJ1-5 TRBV10-3 - TRBD1
TGTGCCAGCAGTTACTTCGGGGGTAATAATTCACCCCTCCACTTT CASSYFGGNNSPLHF TRBJ1-6 TRBV6-2/TRBV6-3 - -
TGTGCCAGTAGTACCCGGACAGGGGCGACTAGCGGGAGATTAAGCGAGCAGTACTTC CASSTRTGATSGRLSEQYF TRBJ2-7 TRBV19 - TRBD2
TGTGCCAGCGGTTATACAGGTCTCTATGGCTACACCTTC CASGYTGLYGYTF TRBJ1-2 TRBV27 - -
TGTGCCAGCAGCTCATCCTACAATCAGCCCCAGCATTTT CASSSSYNQPQHF TRBJ1-5 TRBV7-2 - -
TGTGCCAGCAGCATCCAACCGACAGGGTTCCAATTCTCTGGGGCCAACGTCCTGACTTTC CASSIQPTGFQFSGANVLTF TRBJ2-6 TRBV7-8 - TRBD1
TGTGCCAGCAGCTTGGGGGAGGCCTCCGAGACCCAGTACTTC CASSLGEASETQYF TRBJ2-5 TRBV5-4 - -
TGTGCCAGCAGTGTGACTCACTATGGCTACACCTTC CASSVTHYGYTF TRBJ1-2 TRBV5-6 - -
TGTGCCAGCTGGCAGGGTAGCTATGGCTACACCTTC CASWQGSYGYTF TRBJ1-2 TRBV21-1 - -
TGCAGCGTGGCAAGACAGGGGGAGGGCACAGATACGCAGTATTTT CSVARQGEGTDTQYF TRBJ2-3 TRBV29-1 - TRBD1
TGCAGTGCTAGTATAGCCGGCGCAGATACGCAGTATTTT CSASIAGADTQYF TRBJ2-3 TRBV20-1 - -
TGTGCCAGCAGCTTAGAGGAGATTACTGAAGCTTTCTTT CASSLEEITEAFF TRBJ1-1 TRBV11-2 - -
TGTGCCAGCAGTCCGGCTTTCCCGGGGATATCTGGAAACACCATATATTTT CASSPAFPGISGNTIYF TRBJ1-3 TRBV28 - -
TGCGCCAGCAGCTCCGGGCAGGGGGTTATCTACGAGCAGTACTTC CASSSGQGVIYEQYF TRBJ2-7 TRBV5-1 - TRBD1
TGTGCCAGCAGTTATCACAGTGCCCCCACTGGCCATTTT CASSYHSAPTGHF TRBJ1-5 TRBV28 - -
TGCGCCAGCAGCCAAGATGCCTTGACTAGCGGAACAGATACGCAGTATTTT CASSQDALTSGTDTQYF TRBJ2-3 TRBV4-3 - TRBD2
TGTGCCAGCAGCCAAGCTCGGACAGGGAGGTACGAGCAGTACTTC CASSQARTGRYEQYF TRBJ2-7 TRBV14 - TRBD1
TGTGCCTGGAGTGTAAAGGCAGGGTCATTTTCTGGGGAGCTGTTTTTT CAWSVKAGSFSGELFF TRBJ2-2 TRBV30 once -
TGTGCCAGCAGCAAAGTGGAGACTAGCGGGGGATACTCCTACGAGCAGTACTTC CASSKVETSGGYSYEQYF TRBJ2-7 TRBV21-1 - -
TGTGCCAGCTCGCTTAACAGGGGGCAGAGTCGTTCACCCCTCCACTTT CASSLNRGQSRSPLHF TRBJ1-6 TRBV18 - TRBD1
TGCAGCGTTGGCCAGGGAAACACCATATATTTT CSVGQGNTIYF TRBJ1-3 TRBV29-1 - -
TGTGCCAGCAGTCGCTCCCGGGACAGGGGGCAGCAAGAGACCCAGTACTTC CASSRSRDRGQQETQYF TRBJ2-5 TRBV6-2/TRBV6-3 - TRBD1
TGCGCCAGCAGCCTCAGGGCTACTACCTCCGGGGCCAACGTCCTGACTTTC CASSLRATTSGANVLTF TRBJ2-6 TRBV4-3 - -
TGTGCCAGCAGCTTGGGGAGGACAGGGGCCTTTCCCACAGATACGCAGTATTTT CASSLGRTGAFPTDTQYF TRBJ2-3 TRBV5-4 - TRBD1
TGCAGCGTTGGGTTAACAGGAGATGGCTACACCTTC CSVGLTGDGYTF TRBJ1-2 TRBV29-1 few -
TGTGCCAGCAGCTTAAACTCGGGACAGGGTGGTGAAAAACTGTTTTTT CASSLNSGQGGEKLFF TRBJ1-4 TRBV7-2 - TRBD1
TGTGCCAGCAGTAGGGACAGGGAGGTGGGAGAGACCCAGTACTTC CASSRDREVGETQYF TRBJ2-5 TRBV6-5 - TRBD1
TGCAGCGTTGGGGAGTACTACGAGCAGTACTTC CSVGEYYEQYF TRBJ2-7 TRBV29-1 - -
TGTGCCGTGGTTGGGGGCGGCAATCAGCCCCAGCATTTT CAVVGGGNQPQHF TRBJ1-5 TRBV27 few -
TGTGCCTGGAGTGTAGCCCACCTCACAGATACGCAGTATTTT CAWSVAHLTDTQYF TRBJ2-3 TRBV30 - -